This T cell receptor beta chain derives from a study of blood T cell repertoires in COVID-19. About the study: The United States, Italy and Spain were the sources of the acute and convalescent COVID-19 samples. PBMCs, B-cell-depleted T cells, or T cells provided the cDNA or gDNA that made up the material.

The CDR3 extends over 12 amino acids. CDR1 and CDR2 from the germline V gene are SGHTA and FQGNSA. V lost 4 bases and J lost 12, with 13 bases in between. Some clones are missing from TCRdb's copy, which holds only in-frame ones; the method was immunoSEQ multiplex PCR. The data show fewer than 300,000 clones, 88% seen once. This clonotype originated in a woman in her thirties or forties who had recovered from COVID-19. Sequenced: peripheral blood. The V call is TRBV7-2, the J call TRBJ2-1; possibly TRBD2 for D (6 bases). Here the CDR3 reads CASSSGVLGQFF. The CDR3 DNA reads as TGTGCCAGCAGCTCGGGAGTGTTAGGGCAGTTCTTC.